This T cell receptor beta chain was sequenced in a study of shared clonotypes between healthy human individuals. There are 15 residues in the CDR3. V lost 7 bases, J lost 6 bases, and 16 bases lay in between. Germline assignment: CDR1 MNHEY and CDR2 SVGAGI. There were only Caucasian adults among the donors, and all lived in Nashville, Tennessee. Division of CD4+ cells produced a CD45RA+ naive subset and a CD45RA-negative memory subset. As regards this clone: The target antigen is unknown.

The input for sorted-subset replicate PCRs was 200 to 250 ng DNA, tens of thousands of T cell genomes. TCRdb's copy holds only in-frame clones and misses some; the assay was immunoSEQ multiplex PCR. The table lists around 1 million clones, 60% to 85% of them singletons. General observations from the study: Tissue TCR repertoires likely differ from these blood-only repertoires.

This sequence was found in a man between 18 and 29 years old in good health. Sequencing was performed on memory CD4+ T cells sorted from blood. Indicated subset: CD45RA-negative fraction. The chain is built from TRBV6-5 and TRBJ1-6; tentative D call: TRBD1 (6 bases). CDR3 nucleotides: TGTGCCAGCAAGTCGGGCCAGGGGATTAATTCACCCCTCCACTTT. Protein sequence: CASKSGQGINSPLHF.